A single T cell receptor (beta chain) is shown here with its context. Germline V CDR1 and CDR2: SNHLY, FYNNEI. Trimming removed 1 base at V and 1 base at J, with 13 bases between. The CDR3 consists of 16 residues. These data originate in a study of Ad26.COV2.S vaccination and SARS-CoV-2 variants. Generated by immunoSEQ multiplex PCR, the TCRdb table keeps only in-frame clones and is missing some. The table lists 400,000 to 500,000 clones, roughly 90% of them singletons, with 3.6% in the top ten. The treatment: some 19 received Ad26.COV2.S at low or high dose, single or two shots; 5 received placebo; per-sample allocation not given. Vaccine and placebo recipients were sampled on day 63 after the first injection.

Sequencing was performed on peripheral blood, taken in a trial of Ad26.COV2.S vaccine versus placebo. The rearrangement links TRBV2 to TRBJ1-1, with D possibly being TRBD1 (5 bases). This sequence originates from a person between 18 and 65 years old who received the Ad26.COV2.S COVID-19 vaccine or a placebo. The CDR3 sequence: CASSEGGDGENTEAFF. CDR3 DNA: TGTGCCAGCAGTGAAGGGGGGGACGGGGAGAACACTGAAGCTTTCTTT.